These 29 T cell receptor beta chains share one sample of origin, sequenced in a study of a mutant IDH1 vaccine in newly diagnosed glioma. Their antigen targets remain unknown. The time point denotes: week 47, end of study. With topical imiquimod, each dose of the vaccine consisted of 300 ug of mutant IDH1 20-mer peptide. Assay: immunoSEQ multiplex PCR; the TCRdb copy retains only in-frame clones and omits some. The sample holds about 34,000 clones; about 83% are singletons and the top ten take more than 10%. Sequencing used PBMCs, obtained from a glioma patient whose treatment included an IDH1 peptide vaccine. These receptors all stem from a woman younger than 45 with glioma.

In this sample, this clone turned up once. The CDR3 coding sequence is TGTGCCAGCAGTGACCTAGACAGGGCAGACACTGAAGCTTTCTTT. It specifies CASSDLDRADTEAFF. The genes are TRBV6-1 and TRBJ1-1; 7 bases are a match to TRBD1. The CDR3 sequence is 15 residues long. V trimming: 3 bases; J trimming: 3 bases; junction bases outside the gene matches: 7. CDR1 is MNHNS, CDR2 SASEGT, per germline.

This clone appeared once. V is TRBV5-6 and J is TRBJ2-1, with D uncertain. The germline V and J ends were trimmed by 2 bases and 6 bases, with 9 bases remaining between them. The CDR3 is 13 amino acids. Per germline, CDR1 SGHDT and CDR2 YYEEEE. The CDR3 region is CASSFGRVNEQFF. CDR3 nucleotide sequence: TGTGCCAGCAGCTTCGGCAGAGTCAATGAGCAGTTCTTC.

The chain has TRBV7-2 and TRBJ2-5; 9 nucleotides align to TRBD2. Germline CDR1 is SGHTA and CDR2 is FQGNSA. The CDR3 loop spans 14 amino acids. Unmatched junction bases numbered 5, after V lost 4 bases and J lost 5 bases. CDR3 loop: CASSYSGGRETQYF. DNA for the CDR3: TGTGCCAGCAGCTACAGCGGGGGGCGGGAGACCCAGTACTTC. The full variable domain, with the rest looked up from reference TRBV7-2 and TRBJ2-5, is GAGVSQSPSNKVTEKGKDVELRCDPISGHTALYWYRQSLGQGLEFLIYFQGNSAPDKSGLPSDRFSAERTGGSVSTLTIQRTQQEDSAVYLCASSYSGGRETQYFGPGTRLLVL.

The chain carries TRBV7-9 and TRBJ1-4; tentative D call: TRBD1 (5 bases). The CDR3 spans 15 residues. From germline, CDR1 is SEHNR and CDR2 FQNEAQ (reference sequence). Deletions cut 7 bases from V and 5 bases from J, with 17 bases between. Here the CDR3 DNA reads TGTGCCAGCATCTGGTCGGCAGGGCGGAATGAAAAACTGTTTTTT. Protein: CASIWSAGRNEKLFF.

This chain connects TRBV6-5 to TRBJ1-6; D gene ambiguous. V was pared by 0 bases and J by 19 bases, with 10 bases between. Germline V gene sequence: CDR1 MNHEY, CDR2 SVGAGI. This CDR3 is 11 amino acids long. The CDR3 nucleotides read TGTGCCAGCAGTTACTCGACCGGGCCTCACTTT. It translates to CASSYSTGPHF.

The chain employs TRBV6-5 and TRBJ2-7; 9 nucleotides agree with TRBD2. V lost 6 bases, J lost 1 base, and 7 bases stayed unmatched. Germline V gene sequence: CDR1 MNHEY, CDR2 SVGAGI. This CDR3 contains 15 residues. The CDR3 reads CASRPFTSGSYEQYF. The CDR3 region has the DNA TGTGCCAGCAGACCATTTACTAGCGGGTCCTACGAGCAGTACTTC.

This clone was observed a handful of times. V is TRBV19 and J is TRBJ1-1; possibly TRBD1 for D (5 bases). V dropped 4 bases and J dropped 1 base, with 7 bases sitting between them. Per germline, CDR1 LNHDA and CDR2 SQIVND (reference sequence). The CDR3 extends over 13 amino acids. The CDR3 sequence: CASSTGPNTEAFF. In DNA, the CDR3 is TGTGCCAGTAGTACAGGGCCGAACACTGAAGCTTTCTTT.

The chain employs TRBV5-1 and TRBJ2-4; 10 nucleotides line up with TRBD2. With V trimmed by 4 bases and J by 1 base, 5 bases remained unmatched. From germline, CDR1 is SGHRS and CDR2 YFSETQ. This CDR3 has 16 amino acids. CDR3 DNA sequence: TGCGCCAGCAGCCGCACTAGCGGGGTGGCCAAAAACATTCAGTACTTC. Protein sequence: CASSRTSGVAKNIQYF.

In nucleotides, the CDR3 is TGTGCCATCACCGGGACGGCTATGTATGGCTACACCTTC. The encoded protein is CAITGTAMYGYTF. The chain recombines TRBV10-3 with TRBJ1-2; D may be TRBD1 (5 bases). The CDR3 is made up of 13 amino acids. Germline V gene sequence: CDR1 ENHRY, CDR2 SYGVKD. Trimming left V 7 bases short and J 5 bases short, with 14 bases between.

The chain recombines TRBV4-1 with TRBJ1-4; no reliable D call. V was shortened by 4 bases and J by 8 bases, with 11 bases between the two germline ends. CDR3 length: 13 amino acids. Germline loops: CDR1 MGHRA, CDR2 YSYEKL. The CDR3 spells CASSRGPLEKLFF. DNA for the CDR3: TGCGCCAGCAGCCGTGGGCCACTAGAAAAACTGTTTTTT.

The rearrangement joins TRBV5-1 to TRBJ1-2; D uncertain. This CDR3 comprises 15 residues. The V gene's germline CDR1 is SGHRS and CDR2 YFSETQ. Between the trimmed V and J ends, which lost 0 bases and 8 bases, there was a span of 17 bases. The CDR3 DNA reads as TGCGCCAGCAGCTTGGAGGCAGCCGCCCCCGGGGGCTACACCTTC. Translation gives CASSLEAAAPGGYTF.

The chain uses TRBV7-2 and TRBJ2-3, with TRBD1 identical over 7 bases. The germline CDR1 and CDR2 sequences are SGHTA and FQGNSA. V gave up 5 bases and J gave up 5 bases; unmatched junction bases: 10. The CDR3 is 15 residues long. This CDR3 is CASSLQGSYGDTQYF. The CDR3 bases are TGTGCCAGCAGCCTACAGGGGTCGTATGGAGATACGCAGTATTTT.

The chain has TRBV15 and TRBJ2-7; 8 nucleotides align to TRBD1. The V gene's germline CDR1 is LNHNV and CDR2 YYDKDF (reference sequence). The CDR3 has 14 residues. The V segment lost 1 base and the J segment 6 bases; nucleotides outside the gene matches: 5. The CDR3 sequence is CATSRGTGLGEQYF. Written as DNA, the CDR3 is TGTGCCACCAGCAGAGGGACAGGGCTCGGCGAGCAGTACTTC. Supplemented by reference TRBV15 and TRBJ2-7, the full variable domain reads DAMVIQNPRYQVTQFGKPVTLSCSQTLNHNVMYWYQQKSSQAPKLLFHYYDKDFNNEADTPDNFQSRRPNTSFCFLDIRSPGLGDTAMYLCATSRGTGLGEQYFGPGTRLTVT.

The V and J genes are TRBV23-1 and TRBJ2-5, with unresolved D. TRBV23-1 is known as an ORF, though its function is uncertain. This CDR3 region has 14 residues. With 4 bases removed from V and 3 bases from J, the gap between germline ends came to 12 bases. CDR3 bases: TGCGCCAGCAGTCGGGTCGTGGCCAAAGAGACCCAGTACTTC. Protein product: CASSRVVAKETQYF.

The rearrangement joins TRBV10-3 to TRBJ2-2, with TRBD1 matching over 7 bases. Germline CDR1 reads ENHRY; CDR2 reads SYGVKD. The V gene end was trimmed by 7 bases and the J gene end by 0 bases; junction bases not matched to a gene: 5. The CDR3 length is 15 residues. The CDR3 sequence: CAINHRGTNTGELFF. CDR3 bases: TGTGCCATCAACCACAGGGGAACGAACACCGGGGAGCTGTTTTTT.

The chain is built from TRBV6-5 and TRBJ1-1; D is ambiguous. The ends were cut back, 3 bases at V and 4 bases at J, with 3 bases in the middle. The CDR3 contains 11 residues. Per the germline V gene, CDR1 is MNHEY and CDR2 is SVGAGI. The CDR3 nucleotides read TGTGCCAGCAGTTATGGCACTGAAGCTTTCTTT. This sequence encodes CASSYGTEAFF.

This chain joins TRBV5-8 and TRBJ1-2, with no clear D. CDR1 is SGHTS and CDR2 is YDEGEE in the germline V gene. This CDR3 spans 15 amino acids. Trimming removed 0 bases from V and 0 bases from J, with 9 bases in between. DNA of the CDR3: TGTGCCAGCAGCTTGGTATCCTGGGCTAACTATGGCTACACCTTC. It translates to CASSLVSWANYGYTF.

V and J are TRBV6-5 and TRBJ2-7, with D possibly called TRBD1 or TRBD2 (5 bases each). The CDR3 runs 12 residues. V was pared by 8 bases and J by 6 bases, with 14 bases between. The V gene's germline CDR1 is MNHEY and CDR2 SVGAGI. The DNA of the CDR3 is TGTGCCAGCCGCGTGAGGGGCGGCGAGCAGTACTTC. It translates to CASRVRGGEQYF.

This sequence joins TRBV29-1 and TRBJ2-7; no firm D call. This CDR3 is built from 11 residues. Trimming cost V 6 bases and J 6 bases, with 12 bases left between them. Per germline, CDR1 SQVTM and CDR2 ANQGSEA. The CDR3 region is CSVSELGEQYF. The CDR3 bases are TGCAGCGTGAGCGAGTTGGGCGAGCAGTACTTC.

The chain recombines TRBV7-8 with TRBJ2-7; TRBD1 might be the D (5 bases). V dropped 5 bases and J dropped 6 bases, with 17 bases sitting between them. The CDR3 loop spans 14 amino acids. The germline V gene has CDR1 SGHVS and CDR2 FQNEAQ. Here the CDR3 DNA reads TGTGCCAGCAGCCCGAGACACGACCAGGGCGAGCAGTACTTC. This translates into CASSPRHDQGEQYF.

The V gene is TRBV5-1, the J gene TRBJ2-7, with 9 bases aligning to TRBD1. This CDR3 has 15 amino acids. The germline V gene encodes CDR1 SGHRS and CDR2 YFSETQ. J was trimmed by 3 bases and V by 3 bases; bases with no gene match: 7. CDR3 nucleotide sequence: TGCGCCAGCAGCTCCTCACCGGGACAGGGCTACGAGCAGTACTTC. This translates into CASSSSPGQGYEQYF.

This clone was detected only once. This chain joins TRBV14 and TRBJ1-2, with D tentatively TRBD1 (5 bases). Trimming removed 5 bases at V and 7 bases at J, with 20 bases between. The CDR3 is made up of 15 amino acids. From germline, CDR1 is SGHDN and CDR2 FVKESK. CDR3 protein: CASSFRAAGPTGYTF. The CDR3 bases are TGTGCCAGCAGCTTCAGGGCGGCAGGGCCGACTGGCTACACCTTC.

V is TRBV7-9 and J is TRBJ1-2, with a possible D match to TRBD1 (5 bases). The V and J ends lost 0 bases and 6 bases respectively, with 14 bases between them. There are 15 residues in the CDR3. Germline V gene data show CDR1 as SEHNR and CDR2 as FQNEAQ (reference sequence). The CDR3 loop reads CASSLAPQGTDGYTF. In nucleotides, the CDR3 is TGTGCCAGCAGCTTAGCCCCTCAGGGCACAGATGGCTACACCTTC. Supplemented by reference TRBV7-9 and TRBJ1-2, the full variable domain reads DTGVSQNPRHKITKRGQNVTFRCDPISEHNRLYWYRQTLGQGPEFLTYFQNEAQLEKSRLLSDRFSAERPKGSFSTLEIQRTEQGDSAMYLCASSLAPQGTDGYTFGSGTRLTVV.

The chain uses TRBV2 and TRBJ1-3, with 11 bases identical to TRBD1. V shed 8 bases and J 4 bases; nucleotides not matched to a gene: 4. Germline lookup yields CDR1 SNHLY and CDR2 FYNNEI. CDR3 length: 14 amino acids. The CDR3 is CASGQGAQGNTIYF. The CDR3 DNA sequence: TGTGCCAGCGGACAGGGGGCGCAGGGAAACACCATATATTTT.

The rearrangement links TRBV12-5 to TRBJ2-3; weak D call: TRBD2 (5 bases). V was shortened by 4 bases and J by 2 bases, with 10 bases between the two germline ends. The length of the CDR3 is 14 residues. From germline, CDR1 is LGHNT and CDR2 FRNRAP. Here the CDR3 DNA reads TGTGCTAGTGGTTGGGAGCGGCCCACAGATACGCAGTATTTT. Translated: CASGWERPTDTQYF.

The rearrangement uses TRBV2 and TRBJ2-4; 7 nucleotides match TRBD1. The CDR3 runs 15 residues. Per germline, CDR1 SNHLY and CDR2 FYNNEI. Unmatched junction bases numbered 11, after V lost 6 bases and J lost 6 bases. CDR3 loop: CASSFQGVIGNIQYF. The CDR3 coding sequence is TGTGCCAGCAGCTTTCAGGGGGTGATAGGAAACATTCAGTACTTC.

V and J are TRBV30 and TRBJ2-1; 7 nucleotides align to TRBD2. The germline gives CDR1 GTSNPN, CDR2 SVGIG (reference sequence). The CDR3 sequence is 16 residues long. The J segment lost 7 bases and the V segment lost 2 bases, leaving 14 bases of the junction unmatched. This CDR3 reads CAWSLGASWGGNEQFF. As DNA, the CDR3 is TGTGCCTGGAGTCTAGGGGCTAGCTGGGGAGGGAATGAGCAGTTCTTC. The full variable domain, its missing parts supplied by reference TRBV30 and TRBJ2-1, is SQTIHQWPATLVQPVGSPLSLECTVEGTSNPNLYWYRQAAGRGLQLLFYSVGIGQISSEVPQNLSASRPQDRQFILSSKKLLLSDSGFYLCAWSLGASWGGNEQFFGPGTRLTVL.

J is TRBJ2-7 and V is TRBV7-2, with D possibly being TRBD2 (7 bases). CDR1 and CDR2 (germline): SGHTA, FQGNSA. V was cut by 5 bases and J by 5 bases, with 13 bases left in between. CDR3 length equals 13 residues. The chain's CDR3 is CASSGGGHHEQYF. CDR3 DNA sequence: TGTGCCAGCAGCGGCGGGGGCCACCACGAGCAGTACTTC.

V and J are TRBV6-4 and TRBJ1-2; D uncertain. From germline, CDR1 is MRHNA and CDR2 SNTAGT. CDR3 size: 13 residues. V lost 6 bases, J lost 5 bases, and 13 bases lay in between. The CDR3: CASREDLGYGYTF. The CDR3 DNA reads as TGTGCCAGCAGGGAGGACCTGGGATATGGCTACACCTTC.